Sequencing of this TCR beta chain was carried out in a study of blood T cell repertoires in COVID-19 (TCRdb year 2020). In terms of the full investigation: Collaborator samples came from the United States, Italy and Spain and covered acute and convalescent phases of COVID-19. HLA class I and class II types, where available, came from metadata supplied by the sample provider rather than from assay-based typing. The repertoires were released in a freely available public database meant as a resource for research on the immune response to SARS-CoV-2. A de-identified subject ID, COVID-19 status, age in years and sex were almost always included in the sample metadata. Samples were obtained from the ongoing ImmuneRACE study (first 160 participants) and from 1,254 subjects provided by 6 global collaborators. The prospective study material was composed of cDNA or gDNA derived from T cells, B-cell-depleted T cells, or PBMCs. Deeply sampled blood TCRbeta repertoires from subjects exposed to, actively infected with, or recovered from COVID-19 were included in the dataset.

TCRbeta CDR3 regions were amplified from genomic DNA using the immunoSEQ Assay, a bias-controlled multiplex PCR. In the original analysis: Within the assay, amplification of reference gene primers was used to estimate how many nucleated cells each sample contained. To quantify the absolute abundance of each unique TCRbeta CDR3 rearrangement, sequence reads were collapsed and filtered. For each sample, productive Simpson clonality was calculated by taking the square root of Simpson's diversity index across productive rearrangements. This immuneACCESS table, as held by TCRdb, lists in-frame sequences with V and J called but not all clones. Of the missing ones, under half trace to an unresolved V gene in checked studies; the others have no known cause. The D gene and trimming were derived from the DNA, and the V and J assignments and clone size from that table. A total of a few hundred thousand clones appear in this sample, around 83% of them only once. Of the sample, roughly 3.2% is held by the ten largest clones.

The CDR3, cysteine through phenylalanine, is 15 amino acids long. Only CDR3 DNA remains: 45 bases, in frame from the first base. CDR1 MDHEN and CDR2 SYDVKM were looked up in the germline V gene. Germline trimming: 6 bases from V, 7 bases from J; junction bases outside gene matches: 11. Each collaborating institution followed its own protocols to collect whole blood in K2EDTA tubes. For TCRbeta analysis, collaborator samples were shipped as frozen whole blood, as isolated PBMCs, or as DNA extracted from either sample type. In regard to this clone: The clone's antigen remains unknown. No much larger clone is present one base from it, and per-base qualities are unavailable.

Findings and caveats that apply to the study as a whole: The quantity of clinical and demographic metadata differed by source and by participant and was supplied without curation.

This TCR was recovered from a young woman with acute or convalescent COVID-19. Sequenced material: peripheral blood. Recombination linked TRBV28 to TRBJ1-4; the junction holds 7 bases that match TRBD1. CDR3 sequence: CASSKSGTEGEKLFF. The DNA sequence is as follows: TGTGCCAGCAGCAAGTCCGGGACAGAGGGTGAAAAACTGTTTTTT.